The present T cell receptor beta chain was sequenced within a study of blood T cells in healthy people across ages. Study-wide results and limits: Significant beta diversity loss was already apparent by age roughly 40, declining roughly linearly.

This CDR3 contains 15 residues. Germline loops: CDR1 SGDLS, CDR2 YYNGEE. Trimming pared 0 bases from V and 2 bases from J, leaving 12 bases between. Using a J-beta primer mix together with a sample-barcoded 5' primer, a second PCR was run for about 6 to 11 cycles. Every molecule of cDNA carried a tag from a template-switch adaptor with 12 random nucleotides. MiXCR, run by TCRdb on the 5' RACE reads, gives a single entry per CDR3 protein. This repertoire shows about 1,400,000 distinct CDR3 sequences, approximately 60% found once; its top ten account for about 6.7%. The authors drew around 9.3 milliliters of peripheral blood from each donor. Worth noting for this clonotype: Its target is not known.

The origin of this receptor is a man aged 18 to 35 in good health. The sequenced sample consisted of blood. The chain recombines TRBV9 with TRBJ2-7; D is perhaps TRBD1 or TRBD2 (7 bases each). The CDR3 nucleotides are TGTGCCAGCAGCGTAGAGGGGGCGGGAGCCTACGAGCAGTACTTC. It yields the protein CASSVEGAGAYEQYF.